This T cell receptor beta chain was identified during a study of regulatory T cells in long-lasting Graves disease (dated by TCRdb to the early 2020s). Study-level background: Antithyroid drugs had been taken for less than 3 months by newly diagnosed Graves' disease patients. Persistent Graves' disease patients were compared with newly diagnosed Graves' disease patients by peripheral blood TCR sequencing and RNA sequencing. The study took place in China and was registered as a clinical trial. TCR sequencing covered roughly 13 persistent and 20 or so newly diagnosed Graves' disease patients, around 35 samples in total. The full study reports these points: More public clonotypes were shared among persistent patients (over 2,500) than among newly diagnosed patients (under 1,000). As a limitation, the authors acknowledged that the small sample size may reduce accuracy. Persistent Graves' disease patients showed lower TCR Shannon entropy and fewer highly expanded clones than newly diagnosed patients, suggesting clonal expansion. The study examined only peripheral blood because the primary lesion, thyroid tissue, could not be accessed. Persistent disease showed preferential use of TRBV28, TRBJ1-2 and TRBJ2-5, whereas newly diagnosed disease favored TRBV20-1 and TRBJ2-1. Only the TCR beta chain was sequenced and analyzed.

With respect to this clonotype: Its target antigen remains unknown. This is likely a read error, given that the CDR3 carries no conserved phenylalanine or tryptophan at its end.

Receptors were amplified or captured by multiplex PCR. This sample was sequenced with an Illumina HiSeq 4000. CDR3 regions were amplified by Arm-PCR with iRepertoire HTBI primers to construct TCR beta libraries. Before sequencing, the PCR products underwent gel purification. As for the original processing: Gene usage analysis of CDR3 amino acid clonotypes used the approximately 62 TRBV and some 13 TRBJ segments found across samples. COPE and FqMerger were used to merge the filtered high-quality paired reads into contigs. BLAST was used to align contigs to the IMGT TRBV, TRBD and TRBJ reference genes, and CDR3 was defined following IMGT. Highly expanded clones were defined as clonotypes with a frequency above 0.1%. Shannon entropy served as the measure of repertoire diversity, while the Gini coefficient captured V-J evenness. A clonotype was considered public if more than one individual shared it. TCRdb applied fastp at Q25 and MiXCR to the public reads, then kept only in-frame beta chains. Records with the same CDR3 protein are collapsed into one entry carrying the most frequent genes and DNA. Here the V and J calls rest on TCRdb's processing, not on the authors' analysis. This sample has about 400,000 distinct CDR3 sequences in its table, and 15% to 20% of those were observed once. The leading ten clones occupy 20% to 25% of the sample.

From the germline V gene, CDR1 is LGHNT and CDR2 is FRNRAP. The CDR3 extends over 11 residues, inclusive of both ends. Of the read, only the CDR3 DNA is kept; its 33 bases are in frame from base 1. A distance of 6 bases separates the germline ends of V and J, which lose 3 bases and 9 bases respectively. The sample's time point, from its label and the paper: newly diagnosed GD, antithyroid drugs for less than 3 months. RNA was extracted from PBMCs in TRIzol for both TCR sequencing and RNA sequencing. Graves' disease was diagnosed according to American Thyroid Association guidelines. Patients for the study were recruited at an endocrinology department in Xi'an, China. Each patient gave approximately 10 milliliters of peripheral blood, collected in an EDTA anticoagulant tube. Ficoll Paque Plus density gradient separation was used to isolate PBMCs, and no additional T cell sorting was done. An Agilent 2100 Bioanalyzer and agarose gel were used to check RNA quality, while a NanoDrop 2000 measured RNA concentration.

This same sample was also part of a study on T cells in Graves' hyperthyroidism and ophthalmopathy. As the second study states: Graves' hyperthyroidism was defined as stable when no progression to ophthalmopathy occurred over 18 months of follow-up. Hyperthyroidism patients were newly diagnosed, with disease duration under 2 months, and aged 18 to 65 years. The study excluded patients with uncontrolled infections, other autoimmune diseases, pregnancy or lactation. Diagnoses were established on the basis of clinical symptoms, serum thyroxine and TRAb, thyroid ultrasound, and orbital computed tomography. The TCR CDR3 was subjected to a first round of RT-PCR using the HTBI primer set and the Qiagen OneStep RT-PCR kit. Most expanded thyroid clonotypes (frequency above 0.001) were also detected in blood, a finding suggesting that blood repertoires may reflect thyroid immune responses. Ophthalmopathy was separated from stable hyperthyroidism by a 13 V-J signature model, with over 85% sensitivity and approximately 81% specificity obtained in cross-validation and 80%/75% obtained in testing. In validation, progression to ophthalmopathy was predicted by the model with around 71% sensitivity and roughly 72% specificity, a median of about 6.4 months before onset. To identify TCR V-J signatures that set the groups apart, the researchers used a discovery cohort of 100 patients, made up of under 50 with Graves' ophthalmopathy and approximately 57 with stable Graves' hyperthyroidism. An independent validation cohort of fewer than 20 hyperthyroidism patients and about 16 patients who later progressed to ophthalmopathy tested prospective prediction of ophthalmopathy. The 75 to 100 discovery patients were randomly divided into training and test sets at a 7:3 ratio. Thyroid tissue and blood T-cell repertoires from six Graves' hyperthyroidism patients were also compared in the study. After blood sampling, hyperthyroidism patients were treated with methimazole at a starting dose of 30 mg daily, and ophthalmopathy patients were treated with high-dose intravenous methylprednisolone. Libraries were constructed in a second round of multiplex PCR, after which size selection and purification were carried out. Sequencing of the libraries was done on an Illumina HiSeq2000 using paired-end 100 bp reads. SOAPnuke was used to process the raw data, throwing out any read that contained adapters or uncalled bases, had a mean Phred below 15, or lacked an exact constant-primer or identifier match. High-quality paired reads were merged with COPE v1.2.5, and unique nucleotide sequences were defined as clonotypes. Clonotypes were aligned to IMGT TRBV, TRBD and TRBJ reference segments using MiTCR v1.1. The analysis included only V-J combinations with a frequency above 0.0001, which together covered 99% to 99.2% of the repertoires. The TCS score was defined as F50 (clonal expansion) divided by E x V (chaos), with BLOSUM62-based TCRdist calculated between CDR3 peptides within each V-J. Welch's t-statistics and random forest reduced roughly 530 V-J features to about 13, which were used in a naive Bayes classifier (R e1071). Sample size was not statistically predetermined, and investigators were not blinded to group allocation. According to the paper, TCR Vbeta CDR3 sequencing was carried out on 120 to 150 peripheral blood samples, which came from fewer than 50 ophthalmopathy, about 75 hyperthyroidism and roughly 17 progressor patients.

This receptor was taken from a woman aged 18-35 years with Graves disease. Donor details come from another sample of the same person, matched by shared clones. The chain is assembled from TRBV12-5 and TRBJ2-1, with the D gene call left open. Sequencing was performed on peripheral blood mononuclear cells (PBMCs), taken at new diagnosis, from a patient treated with antithyroid drugs. The CDR3 protein is CASGFASEQFL. In nucleotides, the sequence is TGTGCTAGTGGTTTTGCCAGTGAGCAGTTCCTC.